This TCR beta chain was identified in a study of graft-versus-host responses after intestinal transplantation listed by TCRdb under 2021. Broadly, across the study: Recipients received multivisceral, liver-intestinal, or isolated intestinal transplants. After intestinal transplantation, graft-versus-host and host-versus-graft alloreactive T cell clones were followed in the graft, circulation and bone marrow using bulk TCR-beta CDR3 sequencing. All recipients received anti-thymocyte globulin induction followed by maintenance tacrolimus and steroids for around three years. Donor T cell macrochimerism was defined as a peak of at least 4% donor T cells among recipient peripheral blood mononuclear cells. The cohort enrolled around 25 intestinal transplant recipients including one retransplant, and a few patients lacking pretransplant specimens were excluded. Instead of going to the commercial service, samples from a few later patients were sequenced in-house on an Illumina MiSeq and processed with MiXCR. To identify alloreactive clones, pre-transplant mixed lymphocyte reaction products were sequenced and compared with unstimulated pre-transplant donor and recipient T cells. What the authors observed across the whole study: GvH clones were detected in recipient bone marrow, and some appeared earlier in ileal mucosa or blood, consistent with an intestinal mucosal origin. In patients with donor T cell macrochimerism, the allografts had high GvH to HvG T cell clonal ratios. Early after transplant, peak levels of circulating GvH clones were associated with declines in HvG clones. The relatively low number and heterogeneity of intestinal transplant patients limited the conclusions.

The method behind the library was the immunoSEQ multiplex PCR assay. For most patients, high-throughput TCR-beta CDR3 sequencing of genomic DNA was performed by Adaptive Biotechnologies. In the paper's pipeline: Adaptive's ImmunoSEQ software was the source of the TCR sequencing data for roughly 19 patients, while a few other patients were processed with MiXCR and VDJtools. Because the origin of CDR3 nucleotide sequences shared between donor and recipient could not be assigned, those sequences were removed. To count as alloreactive, a clone needed at least 2-fold expansion over unstimulated cells and a minimum CFSE-low frequency of 0.002% (template counts) or 0.001% (read counts). Clones detected in sequenced pre-transplant spleen, lymph node, or MLR CFSE-low populations of the donor or recipient were defined as mappable. The cumulative frequency of alloreactive clones was calculated as a percentage of all sequences, weighted by copy number. TCRdb mirrors the immuneACCESS table, restricted to in-frame sequences. Some clones are absent from its copies; in checked studies, under half trace to an unresolved V gene, and the reason for the others is unknown. V, J and clone size reflect that table, while D and trimming were determined from the DNA. Recorded for this sample are approximately 17,000 clones; approximately 79% of them occurred a single time. Roughly 5% of the sample is taken by the ten largest.

V is pared back by 7 bases and J by 4 bases, with 13 bases lying between the germline termini. From the cysteine through the phenylalanine, the CDR3 covers 14 amino acids. Only the CDR3 region is kept as DNA, spanning 42 bases read in frame from base 1. The germline V gene gives CDR1 as MNHNS and CDR2 as SASEGT. To isolate intraepithelial and lamina propria lymphocytes from graft specimens, dithiothreitol, EDTA incubations and collagenase D digestion were used. Bulk TCR-beta sequencing was performed on serial intestinal graft biopsy specimens collected as late as 600 days after transplant. As concerns this clone: What antigen it recognizes has not been identified. Within one base of it there is no much larger clone, and no base qualities were kept.

Recombination joined TRBV6-1 with TRBJ1-4; a confident D gene designation cannot be given. The sample in question was ileum tissue, obtained 17 days after transplant. The TCR comes from a human patient who received an intestinal transplant, so some T cells may come from the graft donor. CDR3 loop: CASTSAKGNEKLFF. The DNA is TGTGCCAGCACCTCAGCGAAGGGTAATGAAAAACTGTTTTTT.